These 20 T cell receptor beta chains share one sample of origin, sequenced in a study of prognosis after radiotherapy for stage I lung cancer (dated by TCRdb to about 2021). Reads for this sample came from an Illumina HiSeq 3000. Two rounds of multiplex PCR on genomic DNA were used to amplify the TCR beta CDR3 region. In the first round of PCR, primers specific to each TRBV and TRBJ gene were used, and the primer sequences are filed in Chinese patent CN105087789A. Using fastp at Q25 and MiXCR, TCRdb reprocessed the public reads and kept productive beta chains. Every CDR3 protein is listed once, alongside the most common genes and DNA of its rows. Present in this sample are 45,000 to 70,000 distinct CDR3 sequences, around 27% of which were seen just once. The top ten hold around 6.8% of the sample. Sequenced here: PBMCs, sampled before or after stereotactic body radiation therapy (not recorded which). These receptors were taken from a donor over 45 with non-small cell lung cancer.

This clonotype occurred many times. The CDR3 DNA follows: TGTGCCAGCAGCAACTCAGGGGCCAAAAACATTCAGTACTTC. Translation gives CASSNSGAKNIQYF. The rearrangement links TRBV11-2 to TRBJ2-4, with D possibly being TRBD1 (5 bases). The V end lost 5 bases, the J end lost 1 base, and 9 bases lay between the germline ends. In germline, CDR1 is SGHAT, CDR2 FQNNGV. The CDR3 runs 14 residues.

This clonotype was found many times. CDR3 sequence: CASSLAGDSFYEQYF. CDR3 nucleotides: TGTGCCAGCAGCTTAGCTGGGGACAGTTTCTACGAGCAGTACTTC. The chain is built from TRBV7-2 and TRBJ2-7, with 7 bases that match TRBD1. With V trimmed by 0 bases and J by 3 bases, 5 bases remained unmatched. Germline CDR1 reads SGHTA; CDR2 reads FQGNSA. CDR3 size: 15 residues.

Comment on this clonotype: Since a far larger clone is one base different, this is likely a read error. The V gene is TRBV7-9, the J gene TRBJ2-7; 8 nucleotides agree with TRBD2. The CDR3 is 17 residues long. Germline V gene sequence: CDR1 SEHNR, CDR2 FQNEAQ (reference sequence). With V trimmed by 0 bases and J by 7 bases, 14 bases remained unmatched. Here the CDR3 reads CASSLARGGLRYNEQYF. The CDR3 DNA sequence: TGTGCCAGCAGCTTAGCACGCGGGGGGCTTCGATACAATGAGCAGTACTTC.

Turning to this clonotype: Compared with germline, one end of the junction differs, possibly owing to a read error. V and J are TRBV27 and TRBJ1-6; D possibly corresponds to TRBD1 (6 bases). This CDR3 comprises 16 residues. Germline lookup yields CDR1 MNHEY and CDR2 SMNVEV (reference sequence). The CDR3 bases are TGTGCCAGCAGTTCGGGACATTCACCAGGGAATTCACCCATCAACTTT. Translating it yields CASSSGHSPGNSPINF.

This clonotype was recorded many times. The CDR3 is CASSLIAGSSTDTQYF. The CDR3 region has the DNA TGTGCCAGCAGCTTAATAGCGGGGAGTAGCACAGATACGCAGTATTTT. J is TRBJ2-3 and V is TRBV7-9; 8 nucleotides align to TRBD2. The CDR3 is 16 residues long. The J segment lost 0 bases and the V segment lost 2 bases, leaving 4 bases of the junction unmatched. In germline, CDR1 is SEHNR, CDR2 FQNEAQ (reference sequence).

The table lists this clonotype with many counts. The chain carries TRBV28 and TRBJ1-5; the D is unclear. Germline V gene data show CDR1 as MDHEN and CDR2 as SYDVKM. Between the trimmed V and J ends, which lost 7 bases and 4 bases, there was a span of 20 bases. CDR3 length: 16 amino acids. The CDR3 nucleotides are TGTGCCAGCATAGGGCAGGACGGTAGTAGGAATCAGCCCCAGCATTTT. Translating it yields CASIGQDGSRNQPQHF.

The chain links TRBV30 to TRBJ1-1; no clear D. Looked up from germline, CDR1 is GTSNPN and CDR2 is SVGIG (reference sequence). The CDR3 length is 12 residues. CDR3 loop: CGVLQTNTEAFF. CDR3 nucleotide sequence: TGTGGGGTCCTACAGACGAACACTGAAGCTTTCTTT.

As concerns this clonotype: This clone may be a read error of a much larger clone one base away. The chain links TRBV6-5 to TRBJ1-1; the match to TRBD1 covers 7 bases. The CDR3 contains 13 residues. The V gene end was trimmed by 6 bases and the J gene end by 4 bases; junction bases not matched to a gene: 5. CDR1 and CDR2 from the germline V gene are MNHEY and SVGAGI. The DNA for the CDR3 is TGTGCCAGCAGATACAGGGGATGCACTGAAGCTTTCTTT. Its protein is CASRYRGCTEAFF.

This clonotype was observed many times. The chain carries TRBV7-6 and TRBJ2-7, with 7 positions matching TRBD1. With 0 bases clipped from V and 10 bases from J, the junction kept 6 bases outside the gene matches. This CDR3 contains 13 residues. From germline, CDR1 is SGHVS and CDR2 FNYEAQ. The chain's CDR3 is CASSLALGDSQYF. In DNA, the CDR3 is TGTGCCAGCAGCTTAGCTCTGGGGGACAGCCAGTACTTC.

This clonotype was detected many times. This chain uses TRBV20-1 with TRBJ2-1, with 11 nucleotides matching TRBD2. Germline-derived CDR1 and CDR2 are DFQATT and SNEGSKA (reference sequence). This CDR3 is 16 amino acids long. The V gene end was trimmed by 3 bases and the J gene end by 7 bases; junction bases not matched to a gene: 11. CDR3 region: CSASTHSGGARNEQFF. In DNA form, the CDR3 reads TGCAGTGCTAGCACACATAGCGGGGGGGCTAGGAATGAGCAGTTCTTC.

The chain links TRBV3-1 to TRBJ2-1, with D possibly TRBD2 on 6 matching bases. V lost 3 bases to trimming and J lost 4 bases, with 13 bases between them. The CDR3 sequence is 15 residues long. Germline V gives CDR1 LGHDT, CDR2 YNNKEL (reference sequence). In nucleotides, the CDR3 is TGTGCCAGCAGCCATCTAAGCGGGCGGTACAATGAGCAGTTCTTC. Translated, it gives CASSHLSGRYNEQFF.

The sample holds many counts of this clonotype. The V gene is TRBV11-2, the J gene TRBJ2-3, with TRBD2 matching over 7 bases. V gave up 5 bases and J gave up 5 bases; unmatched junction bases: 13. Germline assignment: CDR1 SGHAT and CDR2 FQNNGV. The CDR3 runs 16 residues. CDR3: CASSAGMGTNLDTQYF. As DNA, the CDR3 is TGTGCCAGCAGCGCAGGGATGGGGACTAACTTAGATACGCAGTATTTT.

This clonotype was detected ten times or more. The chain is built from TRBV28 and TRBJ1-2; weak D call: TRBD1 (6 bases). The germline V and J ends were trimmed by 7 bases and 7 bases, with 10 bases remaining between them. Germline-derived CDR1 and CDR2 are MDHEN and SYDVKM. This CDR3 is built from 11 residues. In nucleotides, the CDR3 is TGTGCCAGCACCACAGGGTTTGGCTACACCTTC. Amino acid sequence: CASTTGFGYTF.

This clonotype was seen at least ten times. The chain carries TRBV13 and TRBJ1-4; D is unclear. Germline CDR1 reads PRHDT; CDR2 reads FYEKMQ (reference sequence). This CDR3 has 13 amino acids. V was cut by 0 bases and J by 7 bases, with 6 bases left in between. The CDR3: CASSLGLTEKLFF. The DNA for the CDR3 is TGTGCCAGCAGCTTAGGGTTAACTGAAAAACTGTTTTTT.

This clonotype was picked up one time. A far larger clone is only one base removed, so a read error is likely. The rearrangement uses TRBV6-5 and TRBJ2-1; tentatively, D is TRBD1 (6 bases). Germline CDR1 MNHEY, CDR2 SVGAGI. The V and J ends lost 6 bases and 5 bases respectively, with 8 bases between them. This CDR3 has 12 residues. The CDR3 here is CASRTGHNEQFF. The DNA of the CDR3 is TGTGCCAGCAGGACAGGCCACAATGAGCAGTTCTTC.

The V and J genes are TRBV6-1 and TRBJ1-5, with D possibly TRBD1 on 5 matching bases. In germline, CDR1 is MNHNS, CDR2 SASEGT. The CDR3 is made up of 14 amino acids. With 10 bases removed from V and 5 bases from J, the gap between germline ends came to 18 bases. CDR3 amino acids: CANIPAGQYQPQHF. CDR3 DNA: TGTGCCAACATTCCCGCAGGGCAATATCAGCCCCAGCATTTT.

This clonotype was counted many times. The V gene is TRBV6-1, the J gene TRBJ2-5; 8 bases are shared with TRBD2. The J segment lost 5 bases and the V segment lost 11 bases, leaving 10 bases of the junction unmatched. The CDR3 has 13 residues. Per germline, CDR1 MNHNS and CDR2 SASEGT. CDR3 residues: CAHREGGPETQYF. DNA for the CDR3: TGTGCCCACCGGGAGGGGGGCCCGGAGACCCAGTACTTC.

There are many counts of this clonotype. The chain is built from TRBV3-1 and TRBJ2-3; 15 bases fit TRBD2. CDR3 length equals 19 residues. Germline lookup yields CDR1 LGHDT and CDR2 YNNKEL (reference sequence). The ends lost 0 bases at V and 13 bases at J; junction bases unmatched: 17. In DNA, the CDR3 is TGTGCCAGCAGCCAAGATGTCGGACTAGCGGGGGGGTCGGCACAGATCAAGTATTTT. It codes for CASSQDVGLAGGSAQIKYF.

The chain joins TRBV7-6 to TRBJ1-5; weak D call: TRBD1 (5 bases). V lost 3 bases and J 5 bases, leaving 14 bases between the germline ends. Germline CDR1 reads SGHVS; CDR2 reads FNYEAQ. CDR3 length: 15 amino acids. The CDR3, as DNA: TGTGCCAGCAGCTTGATGGGGGGGGGTGATCAGCCCCAGCATTTT. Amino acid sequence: CASSLMGGGDQPQHF.

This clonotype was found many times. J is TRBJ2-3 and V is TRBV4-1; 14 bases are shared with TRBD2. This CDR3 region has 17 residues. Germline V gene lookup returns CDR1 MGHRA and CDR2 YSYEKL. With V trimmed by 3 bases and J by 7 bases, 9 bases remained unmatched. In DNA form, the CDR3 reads TGCGCCAGCAGCCAGGGGACTAGCGGGGGCCCTGGGAATACGCAGTATTTT. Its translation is CASSQGTSGGPGNTQYF.